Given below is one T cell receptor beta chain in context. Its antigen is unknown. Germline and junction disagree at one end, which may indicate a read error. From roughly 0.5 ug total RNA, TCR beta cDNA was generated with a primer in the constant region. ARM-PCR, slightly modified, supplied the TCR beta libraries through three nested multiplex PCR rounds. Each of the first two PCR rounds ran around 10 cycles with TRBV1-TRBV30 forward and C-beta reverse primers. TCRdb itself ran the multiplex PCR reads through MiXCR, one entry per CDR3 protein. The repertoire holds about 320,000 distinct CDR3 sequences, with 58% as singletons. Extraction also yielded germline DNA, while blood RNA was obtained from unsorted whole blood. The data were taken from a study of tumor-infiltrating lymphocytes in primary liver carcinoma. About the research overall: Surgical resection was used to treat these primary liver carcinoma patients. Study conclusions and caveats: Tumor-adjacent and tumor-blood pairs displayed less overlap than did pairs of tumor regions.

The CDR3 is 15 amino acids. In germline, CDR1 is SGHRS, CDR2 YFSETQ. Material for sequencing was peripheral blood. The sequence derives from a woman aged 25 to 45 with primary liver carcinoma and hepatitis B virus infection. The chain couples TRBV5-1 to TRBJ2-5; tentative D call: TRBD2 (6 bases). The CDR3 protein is CASSSWTNGQEIQYF. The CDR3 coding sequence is TGCGCCAGCAGCTCCTGGACTAACGGCCAAGAGATCCAGTACTTC.